This T cell receptor (beta chain) was obtained from a study of OX40 agonist ivuxolimab in advanced cancers. Study-wide context: The study treated patients with ivuxolimab, an agonistic anti-OX40 (CD134) antibody. Prior anti-PD-1, anti-PD-L1 or anti-CTLA-4 therapy did not bar entry, and around 39% had some. Study-level points and caveats: In CD8+ T cells, expanded clones were on average more numerous than in CD4+.

The V gene's germline CDR1 is WSHSY and CDR2 SAAADI. The CDR3 covers 14 residues. V was shortened by 6 bases and J by 10 bases, with 21 bases between the two germline ends. Notes on this clone: Its cognate antigen is unknown.

Using immunoSEQ multiplex PCR, the repertoire was profiled, and TCRdb retains in-frame clones only, with some absent. There are roughly 90,000 clones in the sample; 70% to 90% occur only once, and approximately 1.3% lies in the top ten. The chain couples TRBV10-2 to TRBJ1-1; D might be TRBD1 (5 bases). Sequenced here: CD4+ or CD8+ T cells sorted from blood, sampled in a trial of the OX40 agonist ivuxolimab. This TCR derives from an adult with an advanced solid tumor such as melanoma, head and neck, liver or kidney cancer. CDR3 in amino acids: CASSLRDGGMGAFF. In DNA form, the CDR3 reads TGCGCCAGCAGCCTCCGGGACGGGGGGATGGGAGCTTTCTTT.